Below are 22 T cell receptor beta chains sequenced from a single sample in a study of human T cells and chemical hapten exposure. Using its own MiXCR run on the RACE reads, TCRdb lists one record per CDR3 protein. This table has more than 250,000 distinct CDR3 sequences, about 8.1% appearing once. This sample's time point: pre-sensitization, week 0. Documented treatment: therapeutic diphenylcyclopropenone sensitization with weekly scalp DPC. The sample was whole blood, taken in connection with sensitization to the hapten diphenylcyclopropenone (DPC). The receptor set was obtained from a woman in her forties with alopecia areata. Some clones in this sample may be carry-over from other donors' samples.

This clonotype showed up just a few times. The chain combines TRBV6-2 or TRBV6-3 with TRBJ2-2; 9 bases fit TRBD2. There are 13 residues in the CDR3. The V segment lost 8 bases and the J segment 6 bases; nucleotides outside the gene matches: 4. Germline assignment: CDR1 MNHEY and CDR2 SVGEGT. CDR3 DNA sequence: TGTGCCAGCCTTAGCGGGAGCGCCGGGGAGCTGTTTTTT. This translates into CASLSGSAGELFF.

This clonotype was detected many times. In DNA form, the CDR3 reads TGTGCCAGCAGAACCGGCGGACAGGGGAACTATGGCTACACCTTC. It codes for CASRTGGQGNYGYTF. J is TRBJ1-2 and V is TRBV7-2, with 9 bases aligning to TRBD1. The V and J ends lost 6 bases and 2 bases, in that order; junction bases with no gene match: 7. The CDR3 sequence is 15 residues long. Germline V lookup: CDR1 SGHTA, CDR2 FQGNSA. The entire variable domain, with the rest obtained from reference TRBV7-2 and TRBJ1-2, is as follows: GAGVSQSPSNKVTEKGKDVELRCDPISGHTALYWYRQSLGQGLEFLIYFQGNSAPDKSGLPSDRFSAERTGGSVSTLTIQRTQQEDSAVYLCASRTGGQGNYGYTFGSGTRLTVV.

The chain couples TRBV7-3 to TRBJ2-3; TRBD1 matches 7 bases. Losses at the gene ends were 5 bases for V and 0 bases for J; bases not matched to a gene: 5. The CDR3 is made up of 15 amino acids. Germline CDR1 is SGHTA and CDR2 is FQGTGA. This CDR3 is CASSLQGYSTDTQYF. The CDR3, as DNA: TGTGCCAGCAGCCTACAGGGGTACAGCACAGATACGCAGTATTTT.

This clonotype was seen repeatedly, ten times or more. The chain has TRBV6-6 and TRBJ2-1, with D possibly TRBD2 on 5 matching bases. The length of the CDR3 is 11 residues. The V and J ends lost 8 bases and 9 bases respectively, with 11 bases between them. CDR1 MNHNY and CDR2 SVGAGI come from the germline V gene (reference sequence). The CDR3: CASGERVEQFF. The CDR3 coding sequence is TGTGCCAGCGGGGAGAGGGTTGAGCAGTTCTTC.

The rearrangement uses TRBV12-3 or TRBV12-4 and TRBJ2-5, with 9 positions matching TRBD2. V trimming: 2 bases; J trimming: 13 bases; junction bases outside the gene matches: 8. CDR3 length: 13 residues. The CDR3: CASSLSLPGLAYF. CDR3 DNA: TGTGCCAGCAGTTTAAGCCTTCCGGGACTAGCGTACTTC.

This clonotype came up a few times. This chain connects TRBV7-3 to TRBJ2-2; possibly TRBD1 or TRBD2 for D (5 bases each). This CDR3 region has 13 residues. Germline lookup yields CDR1 SGHTA and CDR2 FQGTGA. The ends were cut back, 5 bases at V and 6 bases at J, with 10 bases in the middle. Here the CDR3 reads CASSPGTAGELFF. The CDR3 region has the DNA TGTGCCAGCAGCCCTGGGACGGCCGGGGAGCTGTTTTTT.

This clonotype was seen at least ten times. The DNA of the CDR3 is TGTGCCAGCAGTCTAACGATACGAGGAACTAATGAAAAACTGTTTTTT. As protein: CASSLTIRGTNEKLFF. The rearrangement links TRBV27 to TRBJ1-4; D not resolved. The CDR3 runs 16 residues. Trimming left V 5 bases short and J 1 base short, with 14 bases between. The germline gives CDR1 MNHEY, CDR2 SMNVEV (reference sequence).

This clonotype was counted many times. The CDR3 protein is CASSEGSNTGELFF. The CDR3 DNA reads as TGTGCCAGCAGTGAAGGCTCGAACACCGGGGAGCTGTTTTTT. V is TRBV2 and J is TRBJ2-2; D gene unclear. Germline CDR1 is SNHLY and CDR2 is FYNNEI. Trimming cost V 1 base and J 0 bases, with 3 bases left between them. The CDR3 has 14 amino acids.

A few counts support this clonotype. Mismatch with germline at one junction end may stem from a read error. The chain combines TRBV7-7 with TRBJ2-2; 12 positions match TRBD2. The CDR3 runs 14 residues. From germline, CDR1 is SSHAT and CDR2 FNYEAQ (reference sequence). DNA for the CDR3: TGTGCTAGCAGGGGACTAGCGGGCACCGGGGAGCTGTTTTTT. Amino acids: CASRGLAGTGELFF. The entire variable domain, with the rest obtained from reference TRBV7-7 and TRBJ2-2, is as follows: GAGVSQSPRYKVTKRGQDVTLRCDPISSHATLYWYQQALGQGPEFLTYFNYEAQPDKSGLPSDRFSAERPEGSISTLTIQRTEQRDSAMYRCASRGLAGTGELFFGEGSRLTVL.

The sample holds a few counts of this clonotype. The gene calls are TRBV9 and TRBJ1-1, with 9 nucleotides matching TRBD1. Trimming at V came to 4 bases and at J to 4 bases, leaving 8 bases not matched to a gene. The germline V gene encodes CDR1 SGDLS and CDR2 YYNGEE. The CDR3 is made up of 15 amino acids. The CDR3 bases are TGTGCCAGCAGCCCGGGACAGGGAGTGGGCACTGAAGCTTTCTTT. This sequence encodes CASSPGQGVGTEAFF.

Ten or more counts support this clonotype. V gene TRBV7-9 combines with J gene TRBJ2-7, with 13 nucleotides matching TRBD2. Germline CDR1 SEHNR, CDR2 FQNEAQ (reference sequence). The CDR3 extends over 15 amino acids. The J segment lost 3 bases and the V segment lost 5 bases, leaving 4 bases of the junction unmatched. DNA for the CDR3: TGTGCCAGCAGCATGGGGACTAGCGGGATCTACGAGCAGTACTTC. Translation: CASSMGTSGIYEQYF. Full variable domain (remainder filled in from reference TRBV7-9 and TRBJ2-7): DTGVSQNPRHKITKRGQNVTFRCDPISEHNRLYWYRQTLGQGPEFLTYFQNEAQLEKSRLLSDRFSAERPKGSFSTLEIQRTEQGDSAMYLCASSMGTSGIYEQYFGPGTRLTVT.

The chain employs TRBV7-6 and TRBJ2-3; 7 bases are shared with TRBD2. Looked up from germline, CDR1 is SGHVS and CDR2 is FNYEAQ. There are 17 residues in the CDR3. V shed 3 bases and J 4 bases; nucleotides not matched to a gene: 13. The CDR3 region has the DNA TGTGCCAGCAGCTTCGGTAGGGCGGGAGTTCGCGCAGATACGCAGTATTTT. It specifies CASSFGRAGVRADTQYF.

The chain is built from TRBV29-1 and TRBJ2-3; either TRBD1 or TRBD2 may fit D (5 bases each). Looked up from germline, CDR1 is SQVTM and CDR2 is ANQGSEA. Deletions cut 7 bases from V and 0 bases from J, with 8 bases between. The CDR3 extends over 12 amino acids. The CDR3 DNA reads TGCAGCGGGGGGTATAGCACAGATACGCAGTATTTT. Translated: CSGGYSTDTQYF.

This clonotype was detected only a few times. The chain uses TRBV12-3 or TRBV12-4 and TRBJ1-5, with D possibly being TRBD1 (6 bases). The CDR3 totals 15 residues. Trimming cost V 7 bases and J 1 base, with 14 bases left between them. Here the CDR3 DNA reads TGTGCCAGCAAATCCCGCGGACAGAGCAATCAGCCCCAGCATTTT. Its translation: CASKSRGQSNQPQHF.

This clonotype appeared many times. The V and J genes are TRBV20-1 and TRBJ1-1; D is ambiguous. The germline CDR1 and CDR2 sequences are DFQATT and SNEGSKA (reference sequence). There are 11 residues in the CDR3. V lost 6 bases, J lost 5 bases, and 10 bases lay in between. The CDR3 sequence: CSARPRTEAFF. For the CDR3, the DNA is TGCAGTGCCAGACCGAGGACTGAAGCTTTCTTT.

The rearrangement uses TRBV6-2 or TRBV6-3 and TRBJ2-3; possibly TRBD1 for D (6 bases). This CDR3 contains 15 residues. Germline V gene data show CDR1 as MNHEY and CDR2 as SVGEGT. The V end was cut by 6 bases, the J end by 1 base, with 14 bases between. The CDR3 DNA reads TGTGCCAGCAGGGATCCGGGACAAGGCACAGATACGCAGTATTTT. Encoded protein: CASRDPGQGTDTQYF.

This clonotype has a handful of counts. The J gene is TRBJ2-1, the V gene TRBV7-2; D might be TRBD1 (6 bases). The germline V and J ends were trimmed by 4 bases and 1 base, with 14 bases remaining between them. The CDR3 sequence is 16 residues long. Germline V gene lookup returns CDR1 SGHTA and CDR2 FQGNSA. As DNA, the CDR3 is TGTGCCAGCAGCTGGACCGGGACACCTTCCTACAATGAGCAGTTCTTC. It yields the protein CASSWTGTPSYNEQFF.

This clonotype came up a few times. J is TRBJ1-5 and V is TRBV19, with D uncertain. V lost 3 bases and J 6 bases, leaving 15 bases between the germline ends. The CDR3 contains 15 residues. CDR1 LNHDA and CDR2 SQIVND come from the germline V gene (reference sequence). For the CDR3, the DNA is TGTGCCAGTAGTATTGGAGAATACATTAGTCAGCCCCAGCATTTT. Translating it yields CASSIGEYISQPQHF.

Ten or more counts support this clonotype. The chain uses TRBV7-9 and TRBJ1-4, with D tentatively TRBD1 (6 bases). Germline loops: CDR1 SEHNR, CDR2 FQNEAQ (reference sequence). This CDR3 region has 12 residues. V was shortened by 8 bases and J by 6 bases, with 10 bases between the two germline ends. The CDR3 DNA reads as TGTGCCAGCCAGGGGAGGGATGAAAAACTGTTTTTT. Amino acids: CASQGRDEKLFF.

The J gene is TRBJ2-3, the V gene TRBV2, with 10 bases aligning to TRBD2. The CDR3 has 15 residues. Per the germline V gene, CDR1 is SNHLY and CDR2 is FYNNEI. The junction had 3 bases not matched to a gene; V was cut back by 0 bases and J by 6 bases. In DNA form, the CDR3 reads TGTGCCAGCAGTGAAGCCCTAGCGGGAGTGGATACGCAGTATTTT. It is translated as CASSEALAGVDTQYF.

There are many counts of this clonotype. This sequence joins TRBV29-1 and TRBJ1-2; the D gene is possibly TRBD1 (5 bases). This CDR3 has 10 amino acids. Germline CDR1 and CDR2: SQVTM and ANQGSEA. Trimming removed 4 bases at V and 8 bases at J, with 8 bases between. CDR3 amino acids: CSVAGPGYTF. CDR3 in DNA: TGCAGCGTTGCAGGGCCCGGCTACACCTTC.

This clonotype was found many times. The chain is built from TRBV30 and TRBJ1-1; 7 bases fit TRBD1. Germline CDR1 reads GTSNPN; CDR2 reads SVGIG (reference sequence). The CDR3 runs 14 residues. The trim removed 3 bases at V and 7 bases at J, leaving 11 bases unmatched. The CDR3 bases are TGTGCCTGGAGAATGTTAGACCGGGACAGTGAAGCTTTCTTT. As protein: CAWRMLDRDSEAFF.